Listed here are 20 T cell receptor beta chains from one sample, sequenced in a study of untreated major depressive disorder. Sequencing was performed with immunoSEQ multiplex PCR; in TCRdb, only in-frame clones are kept and a portion is missing. The sample has about 21,000 clones; 85% to 95% are singletons. Sample: CD4+ T cells from PBMCs. Receptor source: a man in his thirties or forties in good health.

The V call is TRBV7-2, the J call TRBJ2-7; perhaps D is TRBD1 or TRBD2 (5 bases each). Germline CDR1 and CDR2: SGHTA and FQGNSA. The V and J ends lost 5 bases and 7 bases respectively, with 12 bases between them. The CDR3 loop spans 12 amino acids. CDR3 loop: CASSPGTGEQYF. As DNA, the CDR3 is TGTGCCAGCAGCCCCGGGACGGGTGAGCAGTACTTC.

The rearrangement uses TRBV25-1 and TRBJ1-2; 7 bases are shared with TRBD1. J was trimmed by 3 bases and V by 6 bases; bases with no gene match: 4. The CDR3 contains 13 residues. CDR1 and CDR2 (germline): MGHDK, SYGVNS. The CDR3 region has the DNA TGTGCCAGCAGGGTTACAGGGGACTATGGCTACACCTTC. It encodes CASRVTGDYGYTF.

The gene calls are TRBV12-5 and TRBJ2-1; D is ambiguous. The ends were cut back, 2 bases at V and 6 bases at J, with 8 bases in the middle. CDR1 LGHNT and CDR2 FRNRAP come from the germline V gene. This CDR3 region has 13 residues. DNA for the CDR3: TGTGCTAGTGGTTTGTTGATTAGCAATGAGCAGTTCTTC. Translated: CASGLLISNEQFF.

This clone is a singleton in its sample. The chain couples TRBV27 to TRBJ2-1; tentatively, D is TRBD1 or TRBD2 (6 bases each). V was trimmed by 6 bases and J by 4 bases, leaving 10 bases between them. Germline V gene sequence: CDR1 MNHEY, CDR2 SMNVEV (reference sequence). CDR3 size: 13 residues. CDR3 loop: CASRTRGYNEQFF. The DNA of the CDR3 is TGTGCCAGCAGGACTAGGGGGTACAATGAGCAGTTCTTC.

The chain recombines TRBV6-4 with TRBJ1-3; D gene unclear. V was clipped by 6 bases and J by 3 bases, with 18 bases between them. CDR3 length: 16 residues. The germline gives CDR1 MRHNA, CDR2 SNTAGT. CDR3 in DNA: TGTGCCAGCAGCCCCCCGTGGCTAGGAGGTGGAAACACCATATATTTT. Translating gives CASSPPWLGGGNTIYF.

V and J are TRBV5-6 and TRBJ1-2, with D maybe TRBD1 (6 bases). Germline assignment: CDR1 SGHDT and CDR2 YYEEEE. With 3 bases removed from V and 4 bases from J, the gap between germline ends came to 16 bases. CDR3 length: 15 amino acids. CDR3 amino acids: CASSSPDRLIYGYTF. The CDR3 nucleotides read TGTGCCAGCAGCTCGCCCGACAGGCTGATCTATGGCTACACCTTC. Based on the CDR3 plus reference TRBV5-6 and TRBJ1-2, the full variable domain is DAGVTQSPTHLIKTRGQQVTLRCSPKSGHDTVSWYQQALGQGPQFIFQYYEEEERQRGNFPDRFSGHQFPNYSSELNVNALLLGDSALYLCASSSPDRLIYGYTFGSGTRLTVV.

The CDR3 DNA is TGTGCCAGCCGGGGACAGGGGTACACTGAAGCTTTCTTT. Translating it yields CASRGQGYTEAFF. V usage is TRBV7-9 and J usage is TRBJ1-1; TRBD1 agrees at 10 bases. Germline CDR1 and CDR2: SEHNR and FQNEAQ (reference sequence). CDR3 length: 13 amino acids. Trimming cost V 8 bases and J 3 bases; bases outside gene matches: 3. Variable domain in full (rest from reference TRBV7-9 and TRBJ1-1): DTGVSQNPRHKITKRGQNVTFRCDPISEHNRLYWYRQTLGQGPEFLTYFQNEAQLEKSRLLSDRFSAERPKGSFSTLEIQRTEQGDSAMYLCASRGQGYTEAFFGQGTRLTVV.

This clone appeared a single time. This rearrangement joins TRBV13 to TRBJ2-1; D is ambiguous. V gave up 5 bases and J gave up 6 bases, with 5 bases separating them. CDR1 is PRHDT and CDR2 is FYEKMQ in the germline V gene (reference sequence). This CDR3 contains 11 residues. CDR3 bases: TGTGCCAGCAGCCTCTTCAATGAGCAGTTCTTC. Translating gives CASSLFNEQFF. The full variable domain, its missing parts supplied by reference TRBV13 and TRBJ2-1, is AAGVIQSPRHLIKEKRETATLKCYPIPRHDTVYWYQQGPGQDPQFLISFYEKMQSDKGSIPDRFSAQQFSDYHSELNMSSLELGDSALYFCASSLFNEQFFGPGTRLTVL.

This chain uses TRBV6-1 with TRBJ1-1; the D gene is possibly TRBD1 (5 bases). CDR1 is MNHNS and CDR2 is SASEGT in the germline V gene. Trimming removed 6 bases from V and 1 base from J, with 9 bases in between. CDR3 size: 13 residues. The CDR3 DNA reads as TGTGCCAGCAGCAAACAGGAGAACACTGAAGCTTTCTTT. It yields the protein CASSKQENTEAFF.

Worth noting for this clone: Other DNA sequences of this sample code for an identical CDR3. V is TRBV20-1 and J is TRBJ1-2, with D unclear. With 2 bases removed from V and 3 bases from J, the gap between germline ends came to 4 bases. This CDR3 is built from 11 residues. Germline V gene lookup returns CDR1 DFQATT and CDR2 SNEGSKA (reference sequence). Written as DNA, the CDR3 is TGCAGTGCTAGAACAGACTATGGCTACACCTTC. It is translated as CSARTDYGYTF.

The genes are TRBV6-1 and TRBJ2-3; D is unresolved. Trimming took 3 bases from V and 0 from J, leaving 13 bases between them. The germline CDR1 and CDR2 sequences are MNHNS and SASEGT. The CDR3 length is 16 residues. For the CDR3, the DNA is TGTGCCAGCAGTGAGAACGGGCGGCCTAGCACAGATACGCAGTATTTT. Protein sequence: CASSENGRPSTDTQYF.

The V gene is TRBV11-2, the J gene TRBJ2-7; no firm D call. V was shortened by 5 bases and J by 6 bases, with 11 bases between the two germline ends. This CDR3 spans 12 amino acids. Germline V gives CDR1 SGHAT, CDR2 FQNNGV. This CDR3 is CASSLDLAEQYF. The CDR3, as DNA: TGTGCCAGCAGCCTCGACTTGGCCGAGCAGTACTTC.

The V and J genes are TRBV2 and TRBJ2-3; 8 positions match TRBD1. The CDR3 consists of 16 residues. CDR1 is SNHLY, CDR2 FYNNEI, per germline. V was clipped by 3 bases and J by 2 bases; unmatched bases: 7. The CDR3 sequence: CASSDWAGGITDTQYF. The DNA of the CDR3 is TGTGCCAGCAGTGATTGGGCAGGGGGCATCACAGATACGCAGTATTTT.

The chain employs TRBV29-1 and TRBJ2-5; 8 nucleotides align to TRBD1. CDR3 size: 12 residues. Trimming cost V 7 bases and J 4 bases; bases outside gene matches: 5. Germline V lookup: CDR1 SQVTM, CDR2 ANQGSEA. The CDR3 here is CSAGTGVETQYF. CDR3 coding DNA: TGCAGCGCCGGGACAGGAGTAGAGACCCAGTACTTC. Variable domain in full (rest from reference TRBV29-1 and TRBJ2-5): SAVISQKPSRDICQRGTSLTIQCQVDSQVTMMFWYRQQPGQSLTLIATANQGSEATYESGFVIDKFPISRPNLTFSTLTVSNMSPEDSSIYLCSAGTGVETQYFGPGTRLLVL.

The rearrangement uses TRBV5-4 and TRBJ2-7; D perhaps matches TRBD2 (5 bases). The V end was cut by 3 bases, the J end by 8 bases, with 15 bases between. The CDR3 runs 13 residues. The V gene's germline CDR1 is SGHNT and CDR2 YYREEE (reference sequence). CDR3 DNA: TGTGCCAGCAGCTCCGCGACTACTACGAAGCAGTACTTC. This codes for CASSSATTTKQYF.

This chain links TRBV10-3 with TRBJ2-3, with 8 bases lining up with TRBD1. With V trimmed by 2 bases and J by 1 base, 8 bases remained unmatched. The CDR3 covers 17 residues. Germline V gene data show CDR1 as ENHRY and CDR2 as SYGVKD. The CDR3 sequence: CAISEMDRVYGTDTQYF. The CDR3, as DNA: TGTGCCATCAGTGAGATGGACAGGGTCTATGGCACAGATACGCAGTATTTT.

The chain couples TRBV10-3 to TRBJ1-1; TRBD1 agrees at 7 bases. This CDR3 contains 13 residues. Looked up from germline, CDR1 is ENHRY and CDR2 is SYGVKD. J was trimmed by 4 bases and V by 6 bases; bases with no gene match: 5. The CDR3 region has the DNA TGTGCCATCAGAACAGGGGTCGGCACTGAAGCTTTCTTT. As protein: CAIRTGVGTEAFF.

This chain connects TRBV5-1 to TRBJ2-7; a possible D gene is TRBD2 (6 bases). CDR1 is SGHRS, CDR2 YFSETQ, per germline. The germline V and J ends were trimmed by 7 bases and 2 bases, with 13 bases remaining between them. The CDR3 totals 13 residues. CDR3 bases: TGCGCCAGCTCCGGGAGCCTCCCCTACGAGCAGTACTTC. Encoded protein: CASSGSLPYEQYF.

This chain joins TRBV5-1 and TRBJ2-3; TRBD2 matches 7 bases. Germline V gene sequence: CDR1 SGHRS, CDR2 YFSETQ. Losses at the gene ends were 4 bases for V and 0 bases for J; bases not matched to a gene: 8. This CDR3 has 16 residues. CDR3 coding DNA: TGCGCCAGCAGCCCCCCGGCTAGCGGCAGCACAGATACGCAGTATTTT. Its translation: CASSPPASGSTDTQYF.

The V and J genes are TRBV7-3 and TRBJ1-2, with D possibly being TRBD1 (6 bases). V was shortened by 5 bases and J by 6 bases, with 13 bases between the two germline ends. This CDR3 has 13 amino acids. CDR1 and CDR2 from the germline V gene are SGHTA and FQGTGA. CDR3 coding DNA: TGTGCCAGCAGCCCCAGGGGCCGGGATGGCTACACCTTC. Protein: CASSPRGRDGYTF.